These 15 T cell receptor beta chains were sequenced from one sample in a study of immune characteristics of hereditary and idiopathic chronic pancreatitis. Patients having total pancreatectomy with islet autotransplantation provided the chronic pancreatitis pancreas tissue. TCRdb's table, derived via immunoSEQ multiplex PCR, lists solely in-frame clones and lacks some. The sample contains about 6,000 clones, around 75% of which appear only once. Sample: pancreas tissue with hereditary chronic pancreatitis. These receptor sequences come from a human donor with chronic pancreatitis.

The chain uses TRBV6-2 or TRBV6-3 and TRBJ1-3; D perhaps matches TRBD1 (5 bases). V was shortened by 0 bases and J by 2 bases, with 11 bases between the two germline ends. Germline CDR1 is MNHEY and CDR2 is SVGEGT. The CDR3 covers 16 residues. The CDR3 sequence: CASSYSEPRAGNTIYF. CDR3 nucleotides: TGTGCCAGCAGTTACTCTGAGCCCAGGGCTGGAAACACCATATATTTT.

The gene calls are TRBV6-4 and TRBJ2-1; TRBD2 matches at 7 bases. Germline CDR1 and CDR2: MRHNA and SNTAGT. Germline trimming cut 3 bases from V and 0 bases from J; bases unmatched to any gene: 5. This CDR3 contains 16 residues. The CDR3 is CASSEEASGSYNEQFF. CDR3 bases: TGTGCCAGCAGTGAGGAGGCTAGCGGCTCCTACAATGAGCAGTTCTTC.

The chain employs TRBV5-6 and TRBJ2-4, with D maybe TRBD1 (6 bases). Germline CDR1 and CDR2: SGHDT and YYEEEE. The V end lost 4 bases, the J end lost 2 bases, and 16 bases lay between the germline ends. The CDR3 is 16 amino acids. The CDR3 protein is CASSRWATGTKNIQYF. The CDR3 DNA reads as TGTGCCAGCAGCCGATGGGCCACAGGGACCAAAAACATTCAGTACTTC.

The rearrangement links TRBV6-2 or TRBV6-3 to TRBJ2-5; D call uncertain. Between the trimmed V and J ends, which lost 5 bases and 5 bases, there was a span of 12 bases. The CDR3 length is 13 residues. CDR1 is MNHEY and CDR2 is SVGEGT in the germline V gene. The CDR3 bases are TGTGCCAGCAGTCCCGGGTCTTGGGAGACCCAGTACTTC. Translating it yields CASSPGSWETQYF.

The chain has TRBV6-5 and TRBJ1-1; weak D call: TRBD1 (5 bases). The CDR3 contains 13 residues. V shed 3 bases and J shed 4 bases, with 9 bases lying between them. CDR1 and CDR2 from the germline V gene are MNHEY and SVGAGI. CDR3 region: CASSYLQGTEAFF. The CDR3 DNA reads TGTGCCAGCAGTTATTTGCAGGGCACTGAAGCTTTCTTT.

V and J are TRBV3-1 (or the pseudogene TRBV3-2) and TRBJ2-1, with 15 bases lining up with TRBD2. Germline CDR1 reads LGHDT; CDR2 reads YNNKEL (reference sequence). The V and J ends lost 4 bases and 7 bases, in that order; junction bases with no gene match: 2. CDR3 size: 15 residues. CDR3 sequence (DNA): TGTGCCAGCAGCCCGGGACTAGCGGGGGGTAATGAGCAGTTCTTC. Encoded protein: CASSPGLAGGNEQFF.

The chain joins TRBV7-8 to TRBJ2-7; 8 nucleotides line up with TRBD1. Germline V gives CDR1 SGHVS, CDR2 FQNEAQ. This CDR3 contains 15 residues. The V gene end was trimmed by 0 bases and the J gene end by 3 bases; junction bases not matched to a gene: 4. The DNA for the CDR3 is TGTGCCAGCAGCTTAGCGACAGGGGTCGGCTACGAGCAGTACTTC. It encodes CASSLATGVGYEQYF.

The chain couples TRBV19 to TRBJ1-2; D gene unclear. The CDR3 runs 13 residues. Per germline, CDR1 LNHDA and CDR2 SQIVND (reference sequence). The V end was cut by 0 bases, the J end by 2 bases, with 4 bases between. The CDR3 loop reads CASSIEGNYGYTF. The CDR3 DNA sequence: TGTGCCAGTAGTATAGAGGGCAACTATGGCTACACCTTC.

The chain carries TRBV4-3 and TRBJ2-7; 7 nucleotides align to TRBD1. CDR3 size: 16 residues. Losses at the gene ends were 2 bases for V and 4 bases for J; bases not matched to a gene: 11. Germline CDR1 is LGHNA and CDR2 is YSLEER. In DNA form, the CDR3 reads TGCGCCAGCAGCCAATCCTTTCCGGGACAGCCGTACGAGCAGTACTTC. Its translation is CASSQSFPGQPYEQYF.

The chain joins TRBV28 to TRBJ1-4; tentatively, D is TRBD1 (5 bases). V lost 6 bases, J lost 6 bases, and 14 bases lay in between. Germline CDR1 and CDR2: MDHEN and SYDVKM. The CDR3 consists of 14 residues. CDR3 region: CASSSTDLDEKLFF. In nucleotides, the CDR3 is TGTGCCAGCAGCTCGACAGATCTGGATGAAAAACTGTTTTTT. The full variable domain, rest sourced from reference TRBV28 and TRBJ1-4, is DVKVTQSSRYLVKRTGEKVFLECVQDMDHENMFWYRQDPGLGLRLIYFSYDVKMKEKGDIPEGYSVSREKKERFSLILESASTNQTSMYLCASSSTDLDEKLFFGSGTQLSVL.

This chain links TRBV5-4 with TRBJ2-1; tentative D call: TRBD1 (6 bases). The germline V and J ends were trimmed by 5 bases and 2 bases, with 11 bases remaining between them. The CDR3 totals 14 residues. Germline V gene sequence: CDR1 SGHNT, CDR2 YYREEE (reference sequence). CDR3 DNA: TGTGCCAGCAGTACGGACAGTGCCTACAATGAGCAGTTCTTC. As protein: CASSTDSAYNEQFF.

V and J are TRBV7-9 and TRBJ1-1; no firm D call. V lost 1 base to trimming and J lost 5 bases, with 8 bases between them. The CDR3 length is 13 residues. Germline-derived CDR1 and CDR2 are SEHNR and FQNEAQ (reference sequence). The chain's CDR3 is CASSLGRVTEAFF. DNA of the CDR3: TGTGCCAGCAGCTTAGGGAGGGTGACTGAAGCTTTCTTT.

The V call is TRBV2, the J call TRBJ1-4; D may be TRBD1 (5 bases). V was pared by 6 bases and J by 8 bases, with 10 bases between. Looked up from germline, CDR1 is SNHLY and CDR2 is FYNNEI. The CDR3 is 12 amino acids. Here the CDR3 DNA reads TGTGCCAGCAGCAGGGTGCGAGAAAAACTGTTTTTT. Amino acid sequence: CASSRVREKLFF.

A single count supports this clone. The chain has TRBV12-3 or TRBV12-4 and TRBJ1-5; no reliable D call. The ends were cut back, 6 bases at V and 12 bases at J, with 15 bases in the middle. This CDR3 region has 12 residues. This CDR3 reads CASSRAYEFQHF. In DNA, the CDR3 is TGTGCCAGCAGCCGGGCCTATGAGTTCCAGCATTTT.

V usage is TRBV28 and J usage is TRBJ1-2; D uncertain. Germline assignment: CDR1 MDHEN and CDR2 SYDVKM. Deletions cut 2 bases from V and 3 bases from J, with 7 bases between. CDR3 size: 13 residues. The CDR3 region has the DNA TGTGCCAGCAGTTTAGGCAGGCACTATGGCTACACCTTC. It yields the protein CASSLGRHYGYTF.